The present entry profiles one TCR beta chain with its context. Antigen unknown. The source of the sample is a study of blood T cells in healthy people across ages. Whole-study findings and limits: The recorded TCR beta diversity per million T cells decreased in a roughly linear manner with age. Higher diversity, along with more naive CD4+ cells, distinguished long-lived donors from aged donors.

Each sample yielded at least 5.5 micrograms of PBMC total RNA. Looked up from germline, CDR1 is SNHLY and CDR2 is FYNNEI. This CDR3 contains 16 residues. V lost 6 bases, J lost 0 bases, and 12 bases lay in between. Combining a sample-barcoded 5' primer with a J-beta primer mix, a second PCR ran for roughly 7 to 11 cycles. One entry per CDR3 protein results from TCRdb running MiXCR on the 5' RACE reads. The top ten hold roughly 25% of the sample, which has about 600,000 distinct CDR3 sequences, 47% seen once. Input material: blood. The chain links TRBV2 to TRBJ2-6; possibly TRBD1 for D (6 bases). This receptor was identified in a man aged 80 or over in good health. The CDR3 spells CASSRGHLSGANVLTF. In nucleotides, the CDR3 is TGTGCCAGCAGCCGGGGACACCTCTCTGGGGCCAACGTCCTGACTTTC.